This TCR beta chain was found in a study of T cell responses to AZD1222 COVID-19 vaccine. Findings of the study overall: The CD4 TCRs associated with vaccination extended across spike and predominated at 160-218 and 743-854. Regions left unmutated in variants are reportedly the target of nearly half of spike-specific TCRs. None of the repertoires were sampled until the peak T cell response had passed. White British donors predominated, females outnumbered males, and clonal diversity was possibly underestimated.

Profiled with immunoSEQ multiplex PCR; TCRdb holds only in-frame clones, not every one. The sample carries roughly 180,000 clones, about 90% recorded once. CDR1 is LGHNA, CDR2 YSLEER, per germline. Trimming left V 0 bases short and J 9 bases short, with 8 bases between. This CDR3 is built from 13 residues. To note about this clone: Antigen unknown.

The J gene is TRBJ2-2, the V gene TRBV4-3, with D uncertain. Sequences were derived from peripheral blood, sampled on day 0 of MenACWY control vaccination. The receptor comes from an adult in good health. DNA of the CDR3: TGCGCCAGCAGCCAAGACCAAGGTTGGGAGCTGTTTTTT. Encoded protein: CASSQDQGWELFF.